Here is one T cell receptor (beta chain) with its context. The antigen is undetermined. The data were taken from a study of PD-1 blockade in classical Hodgkin lymphoma. Study results and limitations: By C4D1, CD4+ diversity increased significantly, especially in complete responders.

TCRdb's table, derived via immunoSEQ multiplex PCR, lists solely in-frame clones and lacks some. The sample shows approximately 20,000 clones, about 70% of them seen only once. CDR3 size: 14 residues. Germline CDR1 and CDR2: SQVTM and ANQGSEA. Trimming left V 7 bases short and J 2 bases short, with 16 bases between. Regarding time point: cycle 4 day 1 (C4D1), after 5 to 7 weeks of nivolumab. Every patient experienced relapse after autologous stem cell transplantation, and brentuximab vedotin exposure varied. This specimen was peripheral blood mononuclear cells (PBMCs), taken before the fourth cycle of nivolumab. The chain recombines TRBV29-1 with TRBJ2-3; tentatively, D is TRBD1 (5 bases). The TCR sequence derives from a human donor with classical Hodgkin lymphoma. This CDR3 reads CSAPYGASTDTQYF. The CDR3 DNA reads TGCAGCGCCCCGTATGGGGCTTCCACAGATACGCAGTATTTT.